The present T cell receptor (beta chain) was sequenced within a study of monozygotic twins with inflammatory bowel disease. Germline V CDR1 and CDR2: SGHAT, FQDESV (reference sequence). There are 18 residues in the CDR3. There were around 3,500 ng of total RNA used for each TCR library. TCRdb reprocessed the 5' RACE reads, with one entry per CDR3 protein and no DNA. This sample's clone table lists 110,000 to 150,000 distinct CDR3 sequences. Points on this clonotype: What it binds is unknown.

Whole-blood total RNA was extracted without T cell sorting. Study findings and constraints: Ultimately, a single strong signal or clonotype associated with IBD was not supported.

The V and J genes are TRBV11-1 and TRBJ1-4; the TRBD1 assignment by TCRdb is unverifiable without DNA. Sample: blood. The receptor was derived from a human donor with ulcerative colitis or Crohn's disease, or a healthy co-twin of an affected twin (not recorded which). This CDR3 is CASSFPTGKVIDDEKLFF.